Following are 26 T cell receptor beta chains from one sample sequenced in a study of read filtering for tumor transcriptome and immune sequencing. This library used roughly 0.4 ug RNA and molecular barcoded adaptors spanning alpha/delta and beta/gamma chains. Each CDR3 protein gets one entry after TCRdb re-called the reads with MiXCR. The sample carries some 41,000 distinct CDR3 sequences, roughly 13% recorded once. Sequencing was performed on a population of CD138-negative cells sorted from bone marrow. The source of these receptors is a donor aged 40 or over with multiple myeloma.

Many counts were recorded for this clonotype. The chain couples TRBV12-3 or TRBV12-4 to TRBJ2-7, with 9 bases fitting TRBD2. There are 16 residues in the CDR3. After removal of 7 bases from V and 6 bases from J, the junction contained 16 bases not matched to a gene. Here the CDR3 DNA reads TGTGCCAGCACCCAAAATGCGGGAGGGCCTTTTGGCGAGCAGTACTTC. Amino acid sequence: CASTQNAGGPFGEQYF.

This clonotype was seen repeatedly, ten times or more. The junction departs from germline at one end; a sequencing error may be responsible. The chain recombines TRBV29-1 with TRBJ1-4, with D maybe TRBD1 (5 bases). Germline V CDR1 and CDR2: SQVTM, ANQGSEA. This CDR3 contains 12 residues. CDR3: CSAGGSNEKRFF. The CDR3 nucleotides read TGCAGCGCGGGGGGGTCCAATGAAAAACGGTTTTTT.

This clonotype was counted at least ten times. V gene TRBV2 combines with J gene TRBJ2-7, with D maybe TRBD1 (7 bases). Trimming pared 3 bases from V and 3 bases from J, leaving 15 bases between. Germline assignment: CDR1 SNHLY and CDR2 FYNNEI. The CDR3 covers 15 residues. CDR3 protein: CASSEGRDSSYEQYF. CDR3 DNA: TGTGCCAGCAGTGAGGGGCGGGACAGCAGCTACGAGCAGTACTTC. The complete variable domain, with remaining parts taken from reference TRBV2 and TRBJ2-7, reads EPEVTQTPSHQVTQMGQEVILRCVPISNHLYFYWYRQILGQKVEFLVSFYNNEISEKSEIFDDQFSVERPDGSNFTLKIRSTKLEDSAMYFCASSEGRDSSYEQYFGPGTRLTVT.

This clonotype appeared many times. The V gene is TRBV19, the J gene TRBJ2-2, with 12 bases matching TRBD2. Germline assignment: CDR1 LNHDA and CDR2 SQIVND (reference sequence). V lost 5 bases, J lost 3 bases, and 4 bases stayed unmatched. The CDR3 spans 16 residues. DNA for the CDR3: TGTGCCAGTAGTGCCCGACTAGCGGGAGACACCGGGGAGCTGTTTTTT. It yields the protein CASSARLAGDTGELFF.

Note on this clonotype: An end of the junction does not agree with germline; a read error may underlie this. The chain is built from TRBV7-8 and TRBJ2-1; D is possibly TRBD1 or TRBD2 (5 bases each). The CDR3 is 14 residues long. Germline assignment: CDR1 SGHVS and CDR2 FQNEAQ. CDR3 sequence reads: CASSLRGIYNEQLF. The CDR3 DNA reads TGTGCCAGCAGCCTACGGGGCATCTACAATGAGCAGTTATTC.

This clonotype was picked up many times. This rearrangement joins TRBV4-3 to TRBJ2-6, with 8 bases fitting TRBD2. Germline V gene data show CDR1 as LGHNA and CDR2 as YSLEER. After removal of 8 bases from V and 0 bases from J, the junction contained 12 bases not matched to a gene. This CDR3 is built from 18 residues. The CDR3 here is CASGNPGLGSSGANVLTF. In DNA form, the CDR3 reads TGCGCCAGCGGGAACCCGGGACTAGGCTCCTCTGGGGCCAACGTCCTGACTTTC.

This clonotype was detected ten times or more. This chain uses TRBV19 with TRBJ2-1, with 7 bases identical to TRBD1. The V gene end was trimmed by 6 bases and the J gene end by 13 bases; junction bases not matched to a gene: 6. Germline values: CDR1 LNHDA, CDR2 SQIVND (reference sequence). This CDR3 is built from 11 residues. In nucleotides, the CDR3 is TGTGCCAGTAGGAAGAACAGGGGTCAGTTCTTC. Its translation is CASRKNRGQFF. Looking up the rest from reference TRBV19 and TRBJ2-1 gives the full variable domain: DGGITQSPKYLFRKEGQNVTLSCEQNLNHDAMYWYRQDPGQGLRLIYYSQIVNDFQKGDIAEGYSVSREKKESFPLTVTSAQKNPTAFYLCASRKNRGQFFGPGTRLTVL.

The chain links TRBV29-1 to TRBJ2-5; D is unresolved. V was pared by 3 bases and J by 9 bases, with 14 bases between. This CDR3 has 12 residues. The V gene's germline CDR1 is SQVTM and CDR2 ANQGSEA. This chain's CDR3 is CSVEGESEAQYF. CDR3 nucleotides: TGCAGCGTTGAGGGCGAGAGCGAGGCCCAGTACTTC.

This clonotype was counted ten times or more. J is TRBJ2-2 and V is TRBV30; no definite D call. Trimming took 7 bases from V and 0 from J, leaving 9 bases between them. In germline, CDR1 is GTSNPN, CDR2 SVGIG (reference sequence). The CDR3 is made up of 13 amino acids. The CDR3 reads CASSRTNTGELFF. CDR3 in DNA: TGTGCCTCCTCGCGGACGAACACCGGGGAGCTGTTTTTT.

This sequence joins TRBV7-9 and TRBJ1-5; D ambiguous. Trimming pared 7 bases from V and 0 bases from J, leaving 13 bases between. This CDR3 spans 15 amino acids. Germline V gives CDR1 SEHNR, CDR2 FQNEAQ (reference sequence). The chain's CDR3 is CASTPEGGSNQPQHF. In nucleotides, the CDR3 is TGTGCCAGCACTCCGGAGGGCGGTAGCAATCAGCCCCAGCATTTT.

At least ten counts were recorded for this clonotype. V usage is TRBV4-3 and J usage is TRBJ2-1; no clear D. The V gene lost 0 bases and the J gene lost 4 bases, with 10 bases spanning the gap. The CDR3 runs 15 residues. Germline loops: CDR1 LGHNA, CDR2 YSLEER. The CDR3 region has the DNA TGCGCCAGCAGCCAAGATTTTGGCGGATACAATGAGCAGTTCTTC. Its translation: CASSQDFGGYNEQFF.

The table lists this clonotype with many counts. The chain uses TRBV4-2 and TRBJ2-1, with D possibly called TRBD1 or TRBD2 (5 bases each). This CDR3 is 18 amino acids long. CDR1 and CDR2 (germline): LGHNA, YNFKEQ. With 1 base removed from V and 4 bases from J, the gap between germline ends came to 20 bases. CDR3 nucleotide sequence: TGTGCCAGCAGCCAAGTACCCGACCGGCAGGGACCGTACAATGAGCAGTTCTTC. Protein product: CASSQVPDRQGPYNEQFF.

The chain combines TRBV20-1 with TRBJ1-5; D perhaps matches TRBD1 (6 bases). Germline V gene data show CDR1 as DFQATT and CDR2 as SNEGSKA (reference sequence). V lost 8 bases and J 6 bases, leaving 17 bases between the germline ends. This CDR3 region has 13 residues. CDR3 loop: CSLTQGTSQPQHF. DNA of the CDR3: TGCAGTCTGACCCAGGGGACGAGTCAGCCCCAGCATTTT.

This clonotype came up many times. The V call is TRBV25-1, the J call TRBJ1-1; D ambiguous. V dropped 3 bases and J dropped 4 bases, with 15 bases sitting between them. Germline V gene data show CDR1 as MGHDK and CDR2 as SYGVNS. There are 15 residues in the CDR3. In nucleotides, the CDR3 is TGTGCCAGCAGTGACCAGACATTATTACCCACTGAAGCTTTCTTT. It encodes CASSDQTLLPTEAFF. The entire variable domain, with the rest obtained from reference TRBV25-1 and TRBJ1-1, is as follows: EADIYQTPRYLVIGTGKKITLECSQTMGHDKMYWYQQDPGMELHLIHYSYGVNSTEKGDLSSESTVSRIRTEHFPLTLESARPSHTSQYLCASSDQTLLPTEAFFGQGTRLTVV.

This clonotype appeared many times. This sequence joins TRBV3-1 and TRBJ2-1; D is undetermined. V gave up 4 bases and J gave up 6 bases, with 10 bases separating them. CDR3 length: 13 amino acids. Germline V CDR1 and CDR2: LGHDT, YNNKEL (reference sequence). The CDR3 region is CASSRNLGNEQFF. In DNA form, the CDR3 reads TGTGCCAGCAGCCGAAACCTGGGCAATGAGCAGTTCTTC.

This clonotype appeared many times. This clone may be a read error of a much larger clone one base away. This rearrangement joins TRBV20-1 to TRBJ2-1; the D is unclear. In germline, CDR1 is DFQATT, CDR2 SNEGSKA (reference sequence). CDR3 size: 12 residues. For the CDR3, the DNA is TGCAGTGCTAGAAGGTCACACAATGGGCAGTTCTTC. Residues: CSARRSHNGQFF.

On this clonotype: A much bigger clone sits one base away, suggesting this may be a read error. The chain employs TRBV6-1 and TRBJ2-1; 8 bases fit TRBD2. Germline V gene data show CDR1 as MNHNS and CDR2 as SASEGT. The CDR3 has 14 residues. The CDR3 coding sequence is TGTGCCAGCAGTGAAGCGGCGGGAGGACGTGAGCTGTTCTTC. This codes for CASSEAAGGRELFF.

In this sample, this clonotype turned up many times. The CDR3 nucleotides are TGTGCCAGCAATCGAAATAGCGCCGGGGGGACCGGGGAGCTGTTTTTT. It yields the protein CASNRNSAGGTGELFF. V usage is TRBV5-4 and J usage is TRBJ2-2; TRBD2 aligns across 7 bases. V was clipped by 6 bases and J by 5 bases; unmatched bases: 13. This CDR3 spans 16 amino acids. Germline CDR1 and CDR2: SGHNT and YYREEE (reference sequence).

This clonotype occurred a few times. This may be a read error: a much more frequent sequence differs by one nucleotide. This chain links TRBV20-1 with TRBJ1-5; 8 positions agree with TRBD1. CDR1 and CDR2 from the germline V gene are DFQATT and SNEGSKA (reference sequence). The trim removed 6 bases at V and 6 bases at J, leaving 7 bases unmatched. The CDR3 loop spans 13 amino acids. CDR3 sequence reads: CSAGGQDSQPQHF. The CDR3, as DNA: TGCAGTGCGGGGGGACAGGACAGTCAGCCCCAGCATTTT.

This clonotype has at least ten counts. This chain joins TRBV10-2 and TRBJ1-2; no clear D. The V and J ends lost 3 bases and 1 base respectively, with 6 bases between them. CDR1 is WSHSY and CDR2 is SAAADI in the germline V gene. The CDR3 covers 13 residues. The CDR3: CASSDRLNYGYTF. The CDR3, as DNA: TGCGCCAGCAGTGACAGGCTTAACTATGGCTACACCTTC.

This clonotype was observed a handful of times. The CDR3: CSVSVAGYNEQFF. In nucleotides, the CDR3 is TGCAGTGTTAGTGTAGCAGGGTATAATGAGCAGTTCTTC. The chain couples TRBV20-1 to TRBJ2-1, with TRBD1 as a possible D gene (5 bases). This CDR3 spans 13 amino acids. Germline-derived CDR1 and CDR2 are DFQATT and SNEGSKA (reference sequence). Trimming took off 7 bases at V and 7 bases at J, with 17 bases between the two ends.

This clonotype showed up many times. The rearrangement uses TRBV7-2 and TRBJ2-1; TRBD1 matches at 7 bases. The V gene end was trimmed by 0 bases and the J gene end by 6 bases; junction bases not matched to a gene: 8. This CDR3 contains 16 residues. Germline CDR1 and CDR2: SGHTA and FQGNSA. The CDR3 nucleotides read TGTGCCAGCAGCTTAGCTAGGGGGCGGGTGGGCAATGAGCAGTTCTTC. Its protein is CASSLARGRVGNEQFF.

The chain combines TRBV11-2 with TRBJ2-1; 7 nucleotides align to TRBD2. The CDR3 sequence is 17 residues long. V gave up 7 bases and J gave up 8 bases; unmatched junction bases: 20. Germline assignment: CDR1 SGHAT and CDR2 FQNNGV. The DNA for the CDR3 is TGTGCCAGCACCGACCTATTCGGCGGGGGACGACCGGATGAGCAGTTCTTC. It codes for CASTDLFGGGRPDEQFF.

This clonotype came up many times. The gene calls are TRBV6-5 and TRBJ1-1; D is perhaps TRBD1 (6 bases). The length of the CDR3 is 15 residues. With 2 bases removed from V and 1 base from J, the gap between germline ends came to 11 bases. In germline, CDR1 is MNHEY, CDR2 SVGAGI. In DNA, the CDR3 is TGTGCCAGCAGTTACAAGGGACAAGGGAACACTGAAGCTTTCTTT. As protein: CASSYKGQGNTEAFF.

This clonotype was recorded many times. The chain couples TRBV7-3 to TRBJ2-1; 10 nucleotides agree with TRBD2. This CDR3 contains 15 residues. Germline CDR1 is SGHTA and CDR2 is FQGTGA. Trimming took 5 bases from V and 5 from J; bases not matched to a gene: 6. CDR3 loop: CASSVGLAYDNEQFF. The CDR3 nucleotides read TGTGCCAGCAGCGTGGGACTAGCGTATGACAATGAGCAGTTCTTC.

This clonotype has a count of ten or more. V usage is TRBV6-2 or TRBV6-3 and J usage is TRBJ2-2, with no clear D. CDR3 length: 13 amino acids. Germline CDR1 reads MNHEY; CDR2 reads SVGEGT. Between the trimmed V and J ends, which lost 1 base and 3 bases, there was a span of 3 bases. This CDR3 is CASSYWDTGELFF. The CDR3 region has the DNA TGTGCCAGCAGTTACTGGGACACCGGGGAGCTGTTTTTT.